This TCR beta chain was profiled in a study of T cells in Graves' hyperthyroidism and ophthalmopathy. About the study: Any treatment followed the collection of peripheral blood at initial diagnosis.

Newly diagnosed hyperthyroidism, duration under 2 months, in patients aged 18 to 65. Uncontrolled infection, other autoimmune disease, pregnancy or lactation led to exclusion. This CDR3 is 17 amino acids long. J lost 3 bases, V lost 3 bases, and 7 bases had no gene match. Per the germline V gene, CDR1 is SGHAT and CDR2 is FQNNGV. The CDR3 regions of TCR beta were amplified from RNA transcripts. First-round RT-PCR of the TCR CDR3 relied on the HTBI primer set. A single record per CDR3 protein comes from TCRdb applying MiXCR to the multiplex PCR reads. The repertoire consists of approximately 640,000 distinct CDR3 sequences, with approximately 15% occurring once and the leading ten covering roughly 16%.

The TCR originated in a man aged 50-60 years with Graves' hyperthyroidism. The chain combines TRBV11-2 with TRBJ2-3; the match to TRBD2 covers 12 bases. The specimen sequenced was blood. The CDR3 DNA follows: TGTGCCAGCAGCTTGCTAGCGGGAGGGCCGGTAACAGATACGCAGTATTTT. This translates into CASSLLAGGPVTDTQYF.